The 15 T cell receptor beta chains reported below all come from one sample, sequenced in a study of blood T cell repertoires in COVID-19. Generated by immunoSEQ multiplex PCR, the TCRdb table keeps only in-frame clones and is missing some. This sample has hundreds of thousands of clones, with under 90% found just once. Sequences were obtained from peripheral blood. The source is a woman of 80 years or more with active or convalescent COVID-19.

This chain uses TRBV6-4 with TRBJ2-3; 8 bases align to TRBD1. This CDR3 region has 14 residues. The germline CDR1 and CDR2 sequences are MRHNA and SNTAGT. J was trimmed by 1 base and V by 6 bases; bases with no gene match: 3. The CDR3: CASSPTGGTDTQYF. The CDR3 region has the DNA TGTGCCAGCAGCCCGACAGGGGGCACAGATACGCAGTATTTT.

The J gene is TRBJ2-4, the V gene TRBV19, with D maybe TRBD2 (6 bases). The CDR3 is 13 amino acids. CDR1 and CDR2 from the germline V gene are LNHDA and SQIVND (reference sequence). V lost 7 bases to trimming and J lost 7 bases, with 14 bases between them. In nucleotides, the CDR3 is TGTGCCAGTAAATCGGCGGCGGGGAACATTCAGTACTTC. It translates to CASKSAAGNIQYF. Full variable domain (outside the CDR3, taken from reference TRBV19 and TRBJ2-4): DGGITQSPKYLFRKEGQNVTLSCEQNLNHDAMYWYRQDPGQGLRLIYYSQIVNDFQKGDIAEGYSVSREKKESFPLTVTSAQKNPTAFYLCASKSAAGNIQYFGAGTRLSVL.

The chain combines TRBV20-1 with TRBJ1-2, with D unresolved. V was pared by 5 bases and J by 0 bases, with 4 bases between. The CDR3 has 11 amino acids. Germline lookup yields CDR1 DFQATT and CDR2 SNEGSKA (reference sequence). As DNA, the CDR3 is TGCAGTGCTTTAGCTAACTATGGCTACACCTTC. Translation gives CSALANYGYTF.

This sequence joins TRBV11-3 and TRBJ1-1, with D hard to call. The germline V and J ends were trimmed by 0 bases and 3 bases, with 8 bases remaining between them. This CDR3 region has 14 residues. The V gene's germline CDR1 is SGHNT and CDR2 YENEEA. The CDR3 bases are TGTGCCAGCAGCTTAGATCCCTCCTACACTGAAGCTTTCTTT. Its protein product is CASSLDPSYTEAFF.

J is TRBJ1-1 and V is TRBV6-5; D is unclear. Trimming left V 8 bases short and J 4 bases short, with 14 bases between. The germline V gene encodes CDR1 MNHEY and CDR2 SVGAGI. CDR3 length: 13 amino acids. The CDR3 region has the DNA TGTGCCAGCCGGGTGGGTGGTAGCACTGAAGCTTTCTTT. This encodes CASRVGGSTEAFF.

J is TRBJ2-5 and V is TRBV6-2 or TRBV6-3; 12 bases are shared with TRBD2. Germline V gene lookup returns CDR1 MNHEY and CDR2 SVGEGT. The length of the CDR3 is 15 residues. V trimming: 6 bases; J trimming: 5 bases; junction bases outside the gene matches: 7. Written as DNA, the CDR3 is TGTGCCAGCAGACCTAGCGGGGGGGCTCGGGAGACCCAGTACTTC. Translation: CASRPSGGARETQYF.

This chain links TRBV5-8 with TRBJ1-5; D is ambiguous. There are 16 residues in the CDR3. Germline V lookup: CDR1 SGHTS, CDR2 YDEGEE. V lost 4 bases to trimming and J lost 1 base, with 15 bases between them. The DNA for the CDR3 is TGTGCCAGCAGCGATCGGTTAACGAGAAGCAATCAGCCCCAGCATTTT. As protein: CASSDRLTRSNQPQHF.

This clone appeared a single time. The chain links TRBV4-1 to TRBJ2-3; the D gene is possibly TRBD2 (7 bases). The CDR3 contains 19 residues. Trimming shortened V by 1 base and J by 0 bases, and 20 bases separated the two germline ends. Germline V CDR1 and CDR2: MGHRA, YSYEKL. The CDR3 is CASSQGWGGVDSSTDTQYF. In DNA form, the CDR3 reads TGCGCCAGCAGCCAAGGGTGGGGGGGCGTGGACTCTAGCACAGATACGCAGTATTTT.

The CDR3 loop is CASSFNGNNEQFF. CDR3 nucleotide sequence: TGTGCCAGCAGCTTTAACGGGAACAATGAGCAGTTCTTC. The J gene is TRBJ2-1, the V gene TRBV7-2; tentative D call: TRBD2 (5 bases). Looked up from germline, CDR1 is SGHTA and CDR2 is FQGNSA. V was pared by 3 bases and J by 5 bases, with 8 bases between. This CDR3 has 13 residues.

The CDR3, as DNA: TGTGCCACCAGTGACCCCGGGACAGGAGTCTACGAGCAGTACTTC. This encodes CATSDPGTGVYEQYF. The genes are TRBV24-1 and TRBJ2-7; TRBD1 matches 8 bases. The V segment lost 4 bases and the J segment 3 bases; nucleotides outside the gene matches: 7. Germline loops: CDR1 KGHDR, CDR2 SFDVKD. This CDR3 comprises 15 residues.

Here the CDR3 DNA reads TGCGCCAGCAGCCAAGGCCTAGGCCAGCTAGCCTACAATGAGCAGTTCTTC. Amino acid sequence: CASSQGLGQLAYNEQFF. The chain uses TRBV4-3 and TRBJ2-1; D not resolved. V shed 1 base and J shed 2 bases, with 15 bases lying between them. The CDR3 length is 17 residues. Germline V CDR1 and CDR2: LGHNA, YSLEER.

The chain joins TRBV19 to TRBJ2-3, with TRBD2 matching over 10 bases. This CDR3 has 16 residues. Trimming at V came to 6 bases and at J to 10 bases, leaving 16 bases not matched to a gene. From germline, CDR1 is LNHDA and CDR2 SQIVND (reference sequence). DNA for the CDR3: TGTGCCAGTAGGGGAGCAACTAGCGGGGCGGCCAGGGCGCAGTATTTT. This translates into CASRGATSGAARAQYF.

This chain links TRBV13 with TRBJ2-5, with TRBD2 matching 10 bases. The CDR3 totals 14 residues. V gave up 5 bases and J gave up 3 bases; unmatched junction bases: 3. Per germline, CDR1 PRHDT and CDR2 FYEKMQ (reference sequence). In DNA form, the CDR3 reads TGTGCCAGCAGCCTAGCGGGAGTCAAAGAGACCCAGTACTTC. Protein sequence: CASSLAGVKETQYF.

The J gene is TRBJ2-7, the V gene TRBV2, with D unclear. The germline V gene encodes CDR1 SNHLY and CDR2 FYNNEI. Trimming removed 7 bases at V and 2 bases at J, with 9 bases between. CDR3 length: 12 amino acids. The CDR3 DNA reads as TGTGCCAGCAAACGGGTGGCCTACGAGCAGTACTTC. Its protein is CASKRVAYEQYF.

CDR3 in amino acids: CASSLGPAQLRTYEQYF. CDR3 DNA: TGTGCCAGCAGCCTAGGCCCAGCGCAGTTAAGGACCTACGAGCAGTACTTC. The chain joins TRBV5-4 to TRBJ2-7; D is undetermined. In germline, CDR1 is SGHNT, CDR2 YYREEE (reference sequence). The CDR3 is 17 residues long. The V and J ends lost 4 bases and 2 bases respectively, with 22 bases between them.